The rows below give T cell receptor beta chains drawn from one sample of a study of T cell responses to AZD1222 COVID-19 vaccine. Here immunoSEQ multiplex PCR was the method, and the copy in TCRdb shows in-frame clones only, minus some. The sample lists about 120,000 clones, 70% to 90% occurring once. This material consisted of peripheral blood, taken on day 0 of MenACWY control vaccination. These receptors were taken from an adult in good health. Each CDR3 is given with its conserved first and last residue. Each record gives: J gene, V gene, clone size, D gene, CDR3 protein, CDR3 DNA. A D gene is named only where the DNA matches it firmly. Only some rows state a clone size, as once, few, many or a class for expanded clones.

>TRBJ2-7|TRBV24-1|.|.
CATSDSGFAREEQYF
TGTGCCACCAGTGATTCGGGGTTTGCCAGAGAGGAGCAGTACTTC
>TRBJ1-1|TRBV19|.|.
CASSVRLNTEAFF
TGTGCCAGTAGTGTCCGACTGAACACTGAAGCTTTCTTT
>TRBJ2-1|TRBV24-1|.|.
CATSSVNEQFF
TGTGCCACCAGCTCGGTGAATGAGCAGTTCTTC
>TRBJ1-1|TRBV6-2/TRBV6-3|few|.
CASSTWTAEAFF
TGTGCCAGCAGTACGTGGACGGCTGAAGCTTTCTTT
>TRBJ2-5|TRBV5-4|.|TRBD2
CASSYTGLVRGETQYF
TGTGCCAGCAGCTACACGGGACTAGTACGGGGAGAGACCCAGTACTTC
>TRBJ2-7|TRBV7-2|.|.
CASSLDLFYEQYF
TGTGCCAGCAGCTTAGACCTCTTCTACGAGCAGTACTTC
>TRBJ2-7|TRBV5-1|.|.
CASSRDGFYEQYF
TGCGCCAGCAGCCGGGACGGATTCTACGAGCAGTACTTC
>TRBJ1-5|TRBV7-9|.|TRBD1
CASSQAPGQGANQPQHF
TGTGCCAGCAGCCAGGCTCCGGGACAGGGGGCAAATCAGCCCCAGCATTTT
>TRBJ2-1|TRBV5-4|.|.
CASSPGTRTTNEQFF
TGTGCCAGCAGTCCCGGAACCAGAACCACCAATGAGCAGTTCTTC
>TRBJ2-5|TRBV24-1|.|.
CATGGQGQETQYF
TGTGCCACCGGAGGTCAAGGACAAGAGACCCAGTACTTC
>TRBJ2-1|TRBV7-9|.|.
CASSLMASSNEQFF
TGTGCCAGCAGCTTAATGGCTAGCTCGAATGAGCAGTTCTTC
>TRBJ2-5|TRBV18|.|.
CASSPPLGGTQYF
TGTGCCAGCTCACCACCTCTCGGGGGGACCCAGTACTTC
>TRBJ1-1|TRBV5-6|.|.
CASSEIQGNTEAFF
TGTGCCAGCAGCGAAATACAGGGGAACACTGAAGCTTTCTTT
>TRBJ1-1|TRBV7-3|few|.
CASSPNRVQNTEAFF
TGTGCCAGCAGCCCCAACAGGGTTCAGAACACTGAAGCTTTCTTT
>TRBJ1-5|TRBV4-1|.|.
CASSPQAYSNQPQHF
TGCGCCAGCAGCCCTCAGGCTTATAGCAATCAGCCCCAGCATTTT
>TRBJ1-2|TRBV6-5|.|.
CASTPDRNYGYTF
TGTGCCAGCACCCCGGACAGAAACTATGGCTACACCTTC
>TRBJ1-6|TRBV19|.|.
CASSVDTADTSPLHF
TGTGCCAGTAGTGTAGATACCGCGGACACTTCACCCCTCCACTTT
>TRBJ2-7|TRBV11-2|.|TRBD1
CASSSRTGTYEQYF
TGTGCCAGCAGCTCCCGGACAGGGACCTACGAGCAGTACTTC
>TRBJ1-3|TRBV9|.|.
CASSPQFSGNTIYF
TGTGCCAGCAGCCCACAATTCTCTGGAAACACCATATATTTT
>TRBJ1-3|TRBV7-2|.|.
CASSQQLSGNTIYF
TGTGCCAGCAGCCAGCAGCTGAGTGGAAACACCATATATTTT
>TRBJ2-1|TRBV2|.|.
CASGGGTNQQFF
TGTGCCAGCGGGGGCGGGACCAACCAGCAGTTCTTC
>TRBJ1-4|TRBV5-5|.|.
CASSLTGYRTTNEKLFF
TGTGCCAGCAGCTTGACGGGATACAGAACAACTAATGAAAAACTGTTTTTT
>TRBJ1-2|TRBV5-1|.|.
CASSLALTAGRLGGYTF
TGCGCCAGCAGCTTGGCCCTTACTGCAGGCAGGTTGGGAGGCTACACCTTC
>TRBJ1-4|TRBV29-1|.|.
CSVTDRITNEKLFF
TGCAGCGTGACCGACCGAATCACTAATGAAAAACTGTTTTTT
>TRBJ1-5|TRBV6-5|.|.
CASSLQRNQPQHF
TGTGCCAGTTCGCTACAGCGCAATCAGCCCCAGCATTTT
>TRBJ1-6|TRBV11-2|.|.
CASSLDPLSPLHF
TGTGCCAGCAGCTTAGATCCCCTCTCACCCCTCCACTTT
>TRBJ2-7|TRBV6-5|once|.
CATLTGSSYEQYF
TGTGCCACGCTAACAGGGAGCTCCTACGAGCAGTACTTC
>TRBJ1-4|TRBV7-9|.|TRBD1
CASSYWTGTSEKLFF
TGTGCCAGCAGCTATTGGACAGGGACGAGTGAAAAACTGTTTTTT
>TRBJ1-3|TRBV28|.|.
CASSLPGGGNTIYF
TGTGCCAGCAGTTTACCGGGAGGTGGAAACACCATATATTTT
>TRBJ1-2|TRBV5-4|once|TRBD1
CASSLVGTVYGYTF
TGTGCCAGCAGCTTGGTTGGGACAGTCTATGGCTACACCTTC
>TRBJ1-4|TRBV5-1|.|.
CASSNAGTAGEKLFF
TGCGCCAGCAGCAATGCCGGGACGGCGGGAGAAAAACTGTTTTTT
>TRBJ2-7|TRBV11-2|.|.
CASSLGRVYEQYF
TGTGCCAGCAGCTTAGGACGGGTTTACGAGCAGTACTTC
>TRBJ1-1|TRBV3-1/TRBV3-2|.|TRBD1
CASSRGTGITEAFF
TGTGCCAGCAGCCGAGGGACAGGGATAACTGAAGCTTTCTTT
>TRBJ2-5|TRBV5-1|.|TRBD2
CATGGGGNQETQYF
TGCGCCACAGGAGGCGGGGGAAACCAAGAGACCCAGTACTTC
>TRBJ2-7|TRBV7-2|.|TRBD2
CASSFTSGAFSYEQYF
TGTGCCAGCAGCTTTACTAGCGGCGCATTTTCCTACGAGCAGTACTTC
>TRBJ1-2|TRBV28|once|.
CASHRPAPFNYGYTF
TGTGCCAGTCATAGGCCAGCACCCTTTAACTATGGCTACACCTTC
>TRBJ1-1|TRBV7-2|.|.
CASSFSQGYRPNTEAFF
TGTGCCAGCAGCTTCAGTCAGGGGTACAGACCGAACACTGAAGCTTTCTTT
>TRBJ1-6|TRBV7-6|.|.
CASSLGTGNSPLHF
TGTGCCAGCAGCTTAGGGACGGGGAATTCACCCCTCCACTTT
>TRBJ2-7|TRBV5-4|.|TRBD1
CASSLWDRGFYEQYF
TGTGCCAGCAGCCTCTGGGACAGGGGATTCTACGAGCAGTACTTC
>TRBJ1-3|TRBV7-9|once|.
CASSPLASGLRAGNTIYF
TGTGCCAGCAGCCCATTAGCATCGGGGTTGCGTGCTGGAAACACCATATATTTT
>TRBJ2-3|TRBV6-2/TRBV6-3|.|.
CASSYEASQYF
TGTGCCAGCAGTTACGAGGCATCGCAGTATTTT
>TRBJ1-1|TRBV27|.|.
CASSLSFIGGPEAFF
TGTGCCAGCAGTTTATCTTTCATCGGAGGGCCTGAAGCTTTCTTT
>TRBJ1-3|TRBV28|.|.
CASSSPYSGNTIYF
TGTGCCAGCAGTTCTCCATACTCTGGAAACACCATATATTTT
>TRBJ2-1|TRBV3-1/TRBV3-2|once|.
CASSQAQGYLGGQFF
TGTGCCAGCAGCCAAGCCCAAGGGTACCTGGGGGGGCAGTTCTTC
>TRBJ2-3|TRBV3-1/TRBV3-2|.|.
CASSQGLSSTDTQYF
TGTGCCAGCAGCCAAGGCCTGTCGAGCACAGATACGCAGTATTTT
>TRBJ2-7|TRBV29-1|.|.
CSAIGGAEYEQYF
TGCAGCGCCATTGGAGGGGCGGAATACGAGCAGTACTTC
>TRBJ2-5|TRBV11-1|.|.
CASSPKELETQYF
TGTGCCAGCAGCCCCAAGGAATTAGAGACCCAGTACTTC
>TRBJ2-2|TRBV4-1|.|.
CASSQQTTTNTGELFF
TGCGCCAGCAGCCAACAGACGACAACGAACACCGGGGAGCTGTTTTTT
>TRBJ2-7|TRBV18|few|.
CASSPSVASLYEQYF
TGTGCCAGCTCACCTTCAGTGGCTAGCCTCTACGAGCAGTACTTC
>TRBJ1-3|TRBV2|.|TRBD1
CASSGQAIPGNTIYF
TGTGCCAGCAGCGGACAGGCCATACCTGGAAACACCATATATTTT
>TRBJ1-2|TRBV28|.|.
CASRDYGYTF
TGTGCCAGCAGGGACTATGGCTACACCTTC
>TRBJ1-1|TRBV7-8|.|.
CASSPLTATNTEAFF
TGTGCCAGCAGCCCTCTGACAGCTACGAACACTGAAGCTTTCTTT
>TRBJ2-5|TRBV2|.|.
CASSGGAARQETQYF
TGTGCCAGCAGTGGGGGGGCGGCAAGACAAGAGACCCAGTACTTC
>TRBJ1-1|TRBV9|.|TRBD1
CASSVGGTGLAWAFF
TGTGCCAGCAGCGTAGGGGGGACAGGGTTGGCGTGGGCTTTCTTT
>TRBJ1-1|TRBV11-2|.|.
CASSAPIGTREGDTEAFF
TGTGCCAGCAGCGCTCCCATCGGGACGCGGGAAGGGGACACTGAAGCTTTCTTT
>TRBJ2-7|TRBV7-2|.|.
CASSLNRVTYEQYF
TGTGCCAGCAGCTTAAACAGGGTAACCTACGAGCAGTACTTC